This T cell receptor beta chain was found in a study of cytomegalovirus exposure and HLA in healthy donors. Points from the study as a whole: A link between a missense DCLRE1C variant and TCR beta V- and J-gene trimming emerged from a later analysis. Donor immune exposure was known only as CMV serostatus.

The CDR3 sequence is 15 residues long. Germline V CDR1 and CDR2: MGHRA, YSYEKL. Trimming removed 2 bases from V and 6 bases from J, with 13 bases in between. The PCR made use of 60 Vbeta and 13 Jbeta primers. In the study's own analysis: The count from a later analysis was 79 million or so unique TCR beta chains, some 10 million of them shared. TCRdb's table, derived via immunoSEQ multiplex PCR, lists solely in-frame clones and lacks some. The V and J calls and clone size come from that table; D and trimming were worked out from the DNA. Of more than 120,000 clones in the sample, 70% to 85% were seen once. Points on this clone: Its antigen is unidentified.

Sample: PBMCs. This sequence was found in a male donor in good health and CMV-seronegative. This chain connects TRBV4-1 to TRBJ2-2; D is possibly TRBD2 (5 bases). CDR3 bases: TGCGCCAGCAGCCAAACCAGCAAGGAGGCCGGGGAGCTGTTTTTT. This sequence encodes CASSQTSKEAGELFF.